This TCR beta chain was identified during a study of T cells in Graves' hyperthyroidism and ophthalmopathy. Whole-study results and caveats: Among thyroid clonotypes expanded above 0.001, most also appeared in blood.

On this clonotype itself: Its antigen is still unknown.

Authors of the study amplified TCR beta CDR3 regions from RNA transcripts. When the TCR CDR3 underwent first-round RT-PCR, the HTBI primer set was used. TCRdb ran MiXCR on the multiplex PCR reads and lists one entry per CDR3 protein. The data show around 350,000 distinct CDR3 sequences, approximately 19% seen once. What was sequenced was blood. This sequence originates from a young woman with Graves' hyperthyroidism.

The DNA of the CDR3 is TGTGCCAGCAGCTTAGGTCCGTCCGGCAGGGGGATGACTGAAGCTTTCTTT. Translation: CASSLGPSGRGMTEAFF. The V call is TRBV11-2, the J call TRBJ1-1; 7 nucleotides agree with TRBD1. CDR1 and CDR2 from the germline V gene are SGHAT and FQNNGV. The length of the CDR3 is 17 residues. Trimming removed 1 base from V and 5 bases from J; junction bases left unmatched: 13.